These T cell receptor beta chains were read from a single sample in a study of Ad26.COV2.S vaccination and SARS-CoV-2 variants. Data came from immunoSEQ multiplex PCR; TCRdb stores just in-frame clones and leaves some out. The sample lists some 350,000 clones; around 90% were seen once. This specimen consisted of peripheral blood, obtained in a trial of Ad26.COV2.S vaccine versus placebo. These receptor sequences come from a person aged 18-60 years who received the Ad26.COV2.S COVID-19 vaccine or a placebo. The CDR3 runs from the conserved cysteine through the conserved F or W. Each record gives: V gene, J gene, D gene, CDR3 length, clone size, CDR3 DNA, CDR3 protein. The D gene is left open where the match is weak. Some rows mark clone size as missing; the rest say once, few, many or name a class of expanded clone.

TRBV12-3/TRBV12-4	TRBJ2-1	.	13	.	TGTGCCAGCAGCCCCGCTGAGGGCAATGAGCAGTTCTTC	CASSPAEGNEQFF
TRBV2	TRBJ2-4	.	14	once	TGTGCCAGCGGAAATGGCGTCCATTCAAACATTCAGTACTTC	CASGNGVHSNIQYF
TRBV4-1	TRBJ1-1	.	16	.	TGCGCCAGCAGCCAAGACCTACCTGGGAAGGGCTCTGAAGCTTTCTTT	CASSQDLPGKGSEAFF
TRBV4-1	TRBJ1-6	.	14	.	TGCGCCAGCAGCCAAGGGACAGTTAATTCACCCCTCCACTTT	CASSQGTVNSPLHF
TRBV6-2/TRBV6-3	TRBJ1-1	TRBD1	15	.	TGTGCCAGCAGTTACCAACAGGGGGCGAGGACTGAAGCTTTCTTT	CASSYQQGARTEAFF
TRBV15	TRBJ1-1	TRBD1	18	.	TGTGCCACCAGCAGAGCCCGGACAGGGGGCGAAATAATCACTGAAGCTTTCTTT	CATSRARTGGEIITEAFF
TRBV18	TRBJ2-1	.	13	once	TGTGCCAGCTCACCACCGAACAGCGATGAGCAGTTCTTC	CASSPPNSDEQFF
TRBV6-5	TRBJ1-1	.	12	.	TGTGCCAGCGGGGGCCGGGACGGTGGGGCTTTCTTT	CASGGRDGGAFF
TRBV6-1	TRBJ2-1	TRBD2	16	.	TGTGCCAGCAGTGAAATGGCTAGCGGGGGAGGGAATGAGCAGTTCTTC	CASSEMASGGGNEQFF
TRBV7-9	TRBJ1-3	.	12	.	TGTGCCAGCAGCTTAGACCTAAACACCATATATTTT	CASSLDLNTIYF
TRBV7-6	TRBJ1-5	TRBD1	16	.	TGTGCCAGCAGCATCGACCAGGGGGATCTTGATCAGCCCCAGCATTTT	CASSIDQGDLDQPQHF
TRBV5-1	TRBJ2-1	.	12	once	TGCGCCAGCAGCTTATTGGGGAATGAGCAGTTCTTC	CASSLLGNEQFF
TRBV11-2	TRBJ2-6	.	16	.	TGTGCCAGCAGCTTGCCCGGAAGCTCTGGGGCCAACGTCCTGACTTTC	CASSLPGSSGANVLTF
TRBV11-2	TRBJ1-2	.	15	once	TGTGCCAGCAGCTTAGATCGGCCCTTAAACTATGGCTACACCTTC	CASSLDRPLNYGYTF
TRBV5-4	TRBJ2-5	TRBD2	14	.	TGTGCCAGCAGGGAGGGACTAGCGGAAGAGACCCAGTACTTC	CASREGLAEETQYF
TRBV28	TRBJ2-7	TRBD1	15	.	TGTGCCAGCAGTTTCTCCGGGACAGGAGGCTACGAGCAGTACTTC	CASSFSGTGGYEQYF
TRBV6-1	TRBJ1-5	.	15	once	TGTGCCAGCAGTGAAGCAGGGCAGGGCAATCAGCCCCAGCATTTT	CASSEAGQGNQPQHF
TRBV30	TRBJ1-5	.	15	.	TGTGCCTGGACTCGGGGGGTGAGCGGCAATCAGCCCCAGCATTTT	CAWTRGVSGNQPQHF
TRBV5-6	TRBJ1-2	TRBD1	16	.	TGTGCCAGCAGCTTGGCTCCGGGACAGACCTACTATGGCTACACCTTC	CASSLAPGQTYYGYTF
TRBV2	TRBJ2-2	.	13	.	TGTGCCAGCAGCCTTGCGACTAGAGCGGAGCTGTTTTTT	CASSLATRAELFF
TRBV6-2/TRBV6-3	TRBJ2-7	TRBD1	15	.	TGTGCCAGCAGTACCCGGACAGGATATTTAATAGAGCAGTACTTC	CASSTRTGYLIEQYF
TRBV5-1	TRBJ2-1	.	16	.	TGCGCCAGCAGCCCCGGGACTGTCGATAACTACAATGAGCAGTTCTTC	CASSPGTVDNYNEQFF
TRBV14	TRBJ2-7	.	12	.	TGTGCCAGCAGCCGCGAGACCTACGAGCAGTACTTC	CASSRETYEQYF
TRBV28	TRBJ2-7	.	12	.	TGTGCCAGCAGTTTAGTGCTAAGGCCGCAGTACTTC	CASSLVLRPQYF
TRBV29-1	TRBJ1-2	.	13	.	TGCAGCGTTTCAACAGGGTCAACCTATGGCTACACCTTC	CSVSTGSTYGYTF
TRBV23-1	TRBJ1-1	.	16	.	TGCGCCAGCCAAGATCCCCCAAGAGGAAAGAACACTGAAGCTTTCTTT	CASQDPPRGKNTEAFF
TRBV11-2	TRBJ1-3	.	15	.	TGTGCCAGCAGCTTACTTTCGGGTTCAGGAAACACCATATATTTT	CASSLLSGSGNTIYF